The rows below give T cell receptor beta chains drawn from one sample of a study of blood T cell repertoires in COVID-19. This table comes from immunoSEQ multiplex PCR, and its TCRdb copy is limited to in-frame clones, with some not included. The sample lists over 60,000 clones, just under 95% seen once, with about 6% in the top ten. The sample was peripheral blood. These receptors originate from a human donor in a cohort sampled during active COVID-19. CDR3s include the opening cysteine and the closing phenylalanine or tryptophan. The D gene is left open where the match is weak. Clone size appears in some rows only: once, few, many, or a class for an expanded clone.

abundance	d_gene	v_gene	j_gene	CDR3nt	CDR3aa
-	-	TRBV2	TRBJ2-7	TGTGCCAGCAGCCCCAGGATGAGCTCCTACGAGCAGTACTTC	CASSPRMSSYEQYF
-	-	TRBV19	TRBJ1-1	TGTGCCAGTAGTCCGCGGGGGCGGAACACTGAAGCTTTCTTT	CASSPRGRNTEAFF
-	TRBD1	TRBV28	TRBJ1-2	TGTGCCAGCAGGGACAGGGGTAATTACTACTATGGCTACACCTTC	CASRDRGNYYYGYTF
once	TRBD1	TRBV7-9	TRBJ1-1	TGTGCCAGCAGCCAGACAGGGGGCATCGCTGAAGCTTTCTTT	CASSQTGGIAEAFF
-	-	TRBV9	TRBJ2-1	TGTGCCAGCAGCGTAGTGGAGGGCTCCTACAATGAGCAGTTCTTC	CASSVVEGSYNEQFF
-	TRBD1	TRBV7-8	TRBJ1-1	TGTGCCAGCCGGGACAGGGTCTGGGACGGCACTGAAGCTTTCTTT	CASRDRVWDGTEAFF
-	-	TRBV5-1	TRBJ1-2	TGCGCCAGCAGCAACACTTCAGGATCTAACTATGGCTACACCTTC	CASSNTSGSNYGYTF
-	-	TRBV3-1/TRBV3-2	TRBJ1-6	TGTGCCAGCAGCCAAGTTTCGGGGTCACCCCTCCACTTT	CASSQVSGSPLHF
medium-sized	-	TRBV19	TRBJ1-1	TGTGCCAGTAGTATAGATCGCCTACGGGCTTTCTTT	CASSIDRLRAFF
-	-	TRBV9	TRBJ1-5	TGTGCCAGCAGTGACGGGAGCGACAATCAGCCCCAGCATTTT	CASSDGSDNQPQHF
-	-	TRBV7-2	TRBJ1-5	TGTGCCAGCAGCTTAGACGGTAGCAATCAGCCCCAGCATTTT	CASSLDGSNQPQHF
-	-	TRBV28	TRBJ2-1	TGTGCCAGCAGGGCACAGGGCCTGGACTTCAATGAGCAGTTCTTC	CASRAQGLDFNEQFF
-	-	TRBV19	TRBJ2-7	TGTGCCAGTAGTACTAGAAGGGGGTCCTACGAGCAGTACTTC	CASSTRRGSYEQYF
-	-	TRBV29-1	TRBJ2-3	TGCAGCGTTGCTTCTTCATCAGGACTGTTCACAGATACGCAGTATTTT	CSVASSSGLFTDTQYF
-	TRBD2	TRBV24-1	TRBJ2-7	TGTGCCACCAGTGATTTTATTTTGGTGGAAACAAACGGACTAGCCCACGAGCAGTACTTC	CATSDFILVETNGLAHEQYF
-	-	TRBV10-2	TRBJ2-5	TGCGCCAGCACCTCTACCGTGGGGCGTCGGGAGACCCAGTACTTC	CASTSTVGRRETQYF
once	-	TRBV7-9	TRBJ2-1	TGTGCCAGCAGCCTCGACGGGGGTTACAATGAGCAGTTCTTC	CASSLDGGYNEQFF
-	TRBD1	TRBV5-1	TRBJ2-5	TGCGCCAGCAGCCTCGGGACAGGGGCCCGAGAGACCCAGTACTTC	CASSLGTGARETQYF
-	-	TRBV4-1	TRBJ2-7	TGCGCCAGCAGCGGGAAGGGGGAAGGGCCAGCCTACGAGCAGTACTTC	CASSGKGEGPAYEQYF
-	-	TRBV20-1	TRBJ2-6	TGCAGTGCTAGTAGTACCGGCTCTGGGGCCAACGTCCTGACTTTC	CSASSTGSGANVLTF
-	-	TRBV18	TRBJ2-3	TGTGCCAGCTCAGGGAAACGAGACAGGCGCACAGATACGCAGTATTTT	CASSGKRDRRTDTQYF
-	-	TRBV18	TRBJ2-3	TGTGCCAGCTCACCCTCTAGCTACACAGATACGCAGTATTTT	CASSPSSYTDTQYF
-	-	TRBV5-1	TRBJ1-3	TGCGCCAGCAGCTTGGACAGCTTACGCTCTGGAAACACCATATATTTT	CASSLDSLRSGNTIYF
-	TRBD2	TRBV12-3/TRBV12-4	TRBJ2-3	TGTGCGACGGGGGGGAGCTCCACGCAGTATTTT	CATGGSSTQYF
-	TRBD2	TRBV10-3	TRBJ2-3	TGTGCCATCAGGCCGGGACTAGCGGGGGGGCAGTATTTT	CAIRPGLAGGQYF
once	-	TRBV5-1	TRBJ2-7	TGCGCCAGCAGAGGAGAGGGCTACGAGCAGTACTTC	CASRGEGYEQYF
-	-	TRBV9	TRBJ2-1	TGTGCCAGCAGCGTATCTCCCAGGAAGAATGAGCAGTTCTTC	CASSVSPRKNEQFF
-	-	TRBV28	TRBJ2-5	TGTGCCAGCAGAGAGCTGGGGCCCCCCCAGTACTTC	CASRELGPPQYF
-	-	TRBV5-3	TRBJ2-3	TGTGCCAGAAGCTTGGCGGGAGTGAGGGCAGATACGCAGTATTTT	CARSLAGVRADTQYF
-	-	TRBV4-1	TRBJ1-2	TGCGCCAGCAGCCAAGATCACGGCAGGTACTCTGGCTACACCTTC	CASSQDHGRYSGYTF
-	TRBD2	TRBV28	TRBJ2-1	TGTGCCAGCAGTTTTACTAGCGGGGGTTACAATGAGCAGTTCTTC	CASSFTSGGYNEQFF
-	TRBD2	TRBV3-1/TRBV3-2	TRBJ2-3	TGTGCCAGCAGCCCACCCCAACTAGCGGATACGCAGTATTTT	CASSPPQLADTQYF
-	-	TRBV30	TRBJ1-6	TGTGCCTGGGCCTCAAAACAGGGTATTGATTCACCCCTCCACTTT	CAWASKQGIDSPLHF
-	TRBD2	TRBV7-2	TRBJ2-3	TGTGCCAGCAGCGAACTAGCGGGAGGGGCGTCAGATACGCAGTATTTT	CASSELAGGASDTQYF
-	TRBD2	TRBV7-3	TRBJ2-3	TGTGCCAGCAGCTACCGGACTAGCGGGAGTGGAGTCACAGATACGCAGTATTTT	CASSYRTSGSGVTDTQYF
-	-	TRBV27	TRBJ2-2	TGTGCCAGCTCAACTAGTATTAACACCGGGGAGCTGTTTTTT	CASSTSINTGELFF
-	-	TRBV30	TRBJ1-1	TGTGCCTGGAGTGCAGTTTTGAACACTGAAGCTTTCTTT	CAWSAVLNTEAFF
-	-	TRBV24-1	TRBJ2-5	TGTGCCACCAGTGACCCCTCAGGGGATCTACAAGAGACCCAGTACTTC	CATSDPSGDLQETQYF
-	-	TRBV7-8	TRBJ2-3	TGTGCCAGCAGCTTAGGGGACACCGAGGATACGCAGTATTTT	CASSLGDTEDTQYF
-	TRBD2	TRBV7-9	TRBJ2-7	TGTGCCAGCAGCTACACCCGTTTGGTAGCGGGGACTTTGGAGCAGTACTTC	CASSYTRLVAGTLEQYF
-	-	TRBV5-1	TRBJ2-2	TGCGCCAGCAGCTCGGTTACCACCGGGGAGCTGTTTTTT	CASSSVTTGELFF